The 17 T cell receptor beta chains below come from one sample, sequenced in a study of blood T cell repertoires in COVID-19. The data were produced by immunoSEQ multiplex PCR, yet TCRdb's version contains in-frame clones alone and is incomplete. This sample has approximately 28,000 clones; roughly 80% occur once, and the top ten carry roughly 8%. The sample was peripheral blood. Receptors originate from a woman between 70 and 85 years old with active or convalescent COVID-19.

The V and J genes are TRBV19 and TRBJ1-5; unclear D gene. CDR1 and CDR2 from the germline V gene are LNHDA and SQIVND (reference sequence). V was cut by 5 bases and J by 2 bases, with 16 bases left in between. The CDR3 contains 16 residues. As DNA, the CDR3 is TGTGCCAGTAGTCCCGAGGGTTTAAGCGGCAATCAGCCCCAGCATTTT. This codes for CASSPEGLSGNQPQHF.

This chain connects TRBV29-1 to TRBJ1-3; D remains unclear. The CDR3 has 12 amino acids. CDR1 is SQVTM and CDR2 is ANQGSEA in the germline V gene. Trimming shortened V by 6 bases and J by 3 bases, and 9 bases separated the two germline ends. The CDR3: CSVETGGNTIYF. CDR3 coding DNA: TGCAGCGTCGAAACGGGTGGAAACACCATATATTTT.

This clone came up a few times. The gene calls are TRBV5-1 and TRBJ1-2; 8 bases are a match to TRBD1. Germline CDR1 reads SGHRS; CDR2 reads YFSETQ. With V trimmed by 0 bases and J by 8 bases, 6 bases remained unmatched. The CDR3 covers 14 residues. The CDR3 DNA follows: TGCGCCAGCAGCTTGGCCGGGACAGGCGGGGGCTACACCTTC. Its protein product is CASSLAGTGGGYTF.

This clone appeared a few times. The chain combines TRBV3-1 (or the pseudogene TRBV3-2) with TRBJ2-7; TRBD2 agrees at 9 bases. Germline V CDR1 and CDR2: LGHDT, YNNKEL (reference sequence). Trimming removed 3 bases from V and 4 bases from J; junction bases left unmatched: 1. The CDR3 consists of 13 residues. CDR3 loop: CASSHAGGYEQYF. CDR3 DNA sequence: TGTGCCAGCAGCCACGCGGGAGGGTACGAGCAGTACTTC.

The CDR3 nucleotides are TGTGCCAGTAGTGAGCTATTGCCCGGACAGGGACGAGGCAAAAACATTCAGTACTTC. Translation gives CASSELLPGQGRGKNIQYF. This chain joins TRBV19 and TRBJ2-4; 8 nucleotides align to TRBD1. The J segment lost 3 bases and the V segment lost 5 bases, leaving 18 bases of the junction unmatched. The CDR3 spans 19 residues. CDR1 is LNHDA and CDR2 is SQIVND in the germline V gene (reference sequence). The whole variable domain, filled in from reference TRBV19 and TRBJ2-4, reads DGGITQSPKYLFRKEGQNVTLSCEQNLNHDAMYWYRQDPGQGLRLIYYSQIVNDFQKGDIAEGYSVSREKKESFPLTVTSAQKNPTAFYLCASSELLPGQGRGKNIQYFGAGTRLSVL.

This clone was found a few times. This rearrangement joins TRBV5-6 to TRBJ2-3, with 10 bases fitting TRBD1. The germline CDR1 and CDR2 sequences are SGHDT and YYEEEE. The CDR3 consists of 15 residues. The V segment lost 4 bases and the J segment 5 bases; nucleotides outside the gene matches: 7. The CDR3 DNA reads as TGTGCCAGCAGCCCCTGGACAGGGGGATTAGATACGCAGTATTTT. Protein product: CASSPWTGGLDTQYF.

V usage is TRBV19 and J usage is TRBJ1-1; D is perhaps TRBD1 (6 bases). The germline V and J ends were trimmed by 6 bases and 1 base, with 12 bases remaining between them. Germline V gene lookup returns CDR1 LNHDA and CDR2 SQIVND (reference sequence). The CDR3 is 14 amino acids. CDR3 DNA: TGTGCCAGTAGCACCAGGGGCTCGAACACTGAAGCTTTCTTT. Its protein product is CASSTRGSNTEAFF. Full variable domain (remainder filled in from reference TRBV19 and TRBJ1-1): DGGITQSPKYLFRKEGQNVTLSCEQNLNHDAMYWYRQDPGQGLRLIYYSQIVNDFQKGDIAEGYSVSREKKESFPLTVTSAQKNPTAFYLCASSTRGSNTEAFFGQGTRLTVV.

Turning to this clone: The germline gene is not matched at one end of the junction; a read error may be the cause. V usage is TRBV7-7 and J usage is TRBJ2-5, with D possibly matching TRBD2 (7 bases). The germline V gene encodes CDR1 SSHAT and CDR2 FNYEAQ (reference sequence). This CDR3 is 14 amino acids long. In nucleotides, the CDR3 is TGTGCTAGCAGCCCAGACCAAGGGGGGGCCTCCCAGTACTTC. This gives the protein CASSPDQGGASQYF.

The chain has TRBV9 and TRBJ1-2, with D possibly matching TRBD1 (5 bases). CDR1 and CDR2 from the germline V gene are SGDLS and YYNGEE. The germline V and J ends were trimmed by 4 bases and 8 bases, with 12 bases remaining between them. CDR3 length: 12 amino acids. CDR3 sequence (DNA): TGTGCCAGCAGCAGGCAGGGCTACGGCTACACCTTC. Amino acids: CASSRQGYGYTF.

The V gene is TRBV5-1, the J gene TRBJ1-4, with D possibly matching TRBD1 (5 bases). The V gene lost 5 bases and the J gene lost 8 bases, with 13 bases spanning the gap. The CDR3 is made up of 13 amino acids. CDR1 is SGHRS and CDR2 is YFSETQ in the germline V gene. CDR3 coding DNA: TGCGCCAGCAGTCCCGGGGGTAACGAAAAACTGTTTTTT. It yields the protein CASSPGGNEKLFF.

The chain combines TRBV14 with TRBJ2-1; TRBD1 might be the D (7 bases). CDR3 length equals 18 residues. The V end was cut by 4 bases, the J end by 4 bases, with 23 bases between. Germline-derived CDR1 and CDR2 are SGHDN and FVKESK. CDR3 bases: TGTGCCAGCAGCCCGTTCGGGGCAGGGGGGCCCGTTTACAATGAGCAGTTCTTC. Encoded protein: CASSPFGAGGPVYNEQFF. The full variable domain, its missing parts supplied by reference TRBV14 and TRBJ2-1, is EAGVTQFPSHSVIEKGQTVTLRCDPISGHDNLYWYRRVMGKEIKFLLHFVKESKQDESGMPNNRFLAERTGGTYSTLKVQPAELEDSGVYFCASSPFGAGGPVYNEQFFGPGTRLTVL.

The rearrangement joins TRBV15 to TRBJ2-7, with TRBD1 matching over 10 bases. Germline V gene sequence: CDR1 LNHNV, CDR2 YYDKDF (reference sequence). With 1 base clipped from V and 7 bases from J, the junction kept 10 bases outside the gene matches. This CDR3 contains 16 residues. The CDR3 spells CATSRGRQGAHSEQYF. For the CDR3, the DNA is TGTGCCACCAGCAGAGGACGACAGGGGGCACACTCGGAGCAGTACTTC.

The chain carries TRBV7-9 and TRBJ2-1, with 14 bases lining up with TRBD2. Germline V gene lookup returns CDR1 SEHNR and CDR2 FQNEAQ (reference sequence). The CDR3 totals 19 residues. Trimming cost V 5 bases and J 0 bases; bases outside gene matches: 9. CDR3 in amino acids: CASSKYSGTSGSSYNEQFF. In nucleotides, the CDR3 is TGTGCCAGCAGCAAATACTCCGGGACTAGCGGGAGCTCCTACAATGAGCAGTTCTTC.

The rearrangement joins TRBV9 to TRBJ2-2, with TRBD2 matching over 8 bases. The germline V gene encodes CDR1 SGDLS and CDR2 YYNGEE. The trim removed 4 bases at V and 6 bases at J, leaving 11 bases unmatched. The CDR3 contains 16 residues. The CDR3 loop is CASSPGGTRPSGELFF. DNA of the CDR3: TGTGCCAGCAGCCCAGGCGGGACTAGACCCTCCGGGGAGCTGTTTTTT.

The chain has TRBV5-1 and TRBJ1-1; 7 bases agree with TRBD1. Germline trimming cut 6 bases from V and 4 bases from J; bases unmatched to any gene: 15. CDR1 is SGHRS and CDR2 is YFSETQ in the germline V gene. CDR3 length: 16 amino acids. The CDR3, as DNA: TGCGCCAGCACGACAGGGAACAGCGTCACTGGCACTGAAGCTTTCTTT. Protein product: CASTTGNSVTGTEAFF.

The chain uses TRBV7-2 and TRBJ1-3, with D uncertain. Germline-derived CDR1 and CDR2 are SGHTA and FQGNSA. The CDR3 spans 15 residues. V lost 1 base to trimming and J lost 0 bases, with 7 bases between them. CDR3 residues: CASSLGGISGNTIYF. CDR3 sequence (DNA): TGTGCCAGCAGCTTAGGAGGAATCTCTGGAAACACCATATATTTT.

This chain joins TRBV5-1 and TRBJ2-1; 13 bases are a match to TRBD2. Trimming took 9 bases from V and 7 from J; bases not matched to a gene: 7. The CDR3 consists of 14 residues. Germline CDR1 and CDR2: SGHRS and YFSETQ. The DNA for the CDR3 is TGCGCCACCAAATCGACTAGCGGGGGGAATGAGCAGTTCTTC. Protein: CATKSTSGGNEQFF.